This T cell receptor beta chain appears in the sequencing data of a study of shared clonotypes between healthy human individuals. At the level of the study: A donor's plate count was three for CD4 naive and three for CD4 memory; CD8 naive had two and CD8 memory one.

The run depth of the assay was deep. Some clones are missing from TCRdb's copy, which holds only in-frame ones; the method was immunoSEQ multiplex PCR. The data hold just over 2,000,000 clones, with over 85% observed a single time. Naive CD8 cells lacked CD45RO, underwent positive selection for CCR7 and left out terminally differentiated effector memory CD45RA+ cells. CDR1 and CDR2 from the germline V gene are LGHNT and FRNRAP. Trimming pared 0 bases from V and 8 bases from J, leaving 16 bases between. The CDR3 is made up of 16 amino acids. A single count supports this clone. The V call is TRBV12-5, the J call TRBJ1-4; D is undetermined. The receptor's source is a man younger than 35 in good health. Sequenced sample: naive CD8+ T cells sorted from blood. CDR3 sequence reads: CASGLVLGTAEEKLFF. DNA of the CDR3: TGTGCTAGTGGTTTGGTACTAGGCACGGCTGAGGAAAAACTGTTTTTT.